This T cell receptor beta chain was recorded in a study of T-cell memory formation after mild COVID-19. This clonotype was detected only a few times. The CDR3 totals 11 residues. The V and J ends lost 6 bases and 3 bases respectively, with 7 bases between them. Germline CDR1 and CDR2: SGHTS and YDEGEE. TCRdb reprocessed the 5' RACE reads via MiXCR and lists one record per CDR3 protein. The data contain hundreds of thousands of distinct CDR3 sequences, less than 25% of them singletons. The source of this sequence is an adult woman who had mild COVID-19 (a few samples of this study predate the infection). Cell type and time point are not known. Sequencing was performed on PBMCs or a T cell subset sorted from them (not recorded which). The chain combines TRBV5-8 with TRBJ2-7, with TRBD1 as a possible D gene (6 bases). The CDR3 DNA sequence: TGTGCCAGCAAACAGGGCTACGAGCAGTACTTC. It specifies CASKQGYEQYF. Supplemented by reference TRBV5-8 and TRBJ2-7, the full variable domain reads EAGVTQSPTHLIKTRGQQATLRCSPISGHTSVYWYQQALGLGLQFLLWYDEGEERNRGNFPPRFSGRQFPNYSSELNVNALELEDSALYLCASKQGYEQYFGPGTRLTVT.